This TCR beta chain was sequenced for a study of blood T cell repertoires in COVID-19. In the study overall: Spain, Italy and the United States supplied samples that represented acute and convalescent COVID-19. Sample material is recorded as cDNA or gDNA derived from T cells, B-cell-depleted T cells, or PBMCs.

V lost 5 bases and J 2 bases, leaving 7 bases between the germline ends. The CDR3 length is 12 residues. Germline CDR1 and CDR2: SNHLY and FYNNEI. In the authors' methods: Reference gene primers were amplified, and this amplification served to estimate nucleated cell counts. The table came from immunoSEQ multiplex PCR; TCRdb's copy has only in-frame clones and leaves some out. V and J calls and clone size are copied from that table; D and trimming were computed from the DNA. The table lists about 83,000 clones, around 86% of them singletons. The sequenced material came from peripheral blood. The receptor was isolated from a man at least 80 years old with active or convalescent COVID-19. The chain is built from TRBV2 and TRBJ2-7; D might be TRBD1 (6 bases). Written as DNA, the CDR3 is TGTGCCAGCAGTCCAGGGGCCTACGAGCAGTACGTC. Translating it yields CASSPGAYEQYV.